The rows below give T cell receptor beta chains drawn from one sample of a study of T cell changes during pregnancy in multiple sclerosis. This table comes from immunoSEQ multiplex PCR, and its TCRdb copy is limited to in-frame clones, with some not included. Of 48,000 or so clones listed, 88% are singletons. This specimen consisted of CD4+ T cells from peripheral blood mononuclear cells, obtained in the second trimester of pregnancy. These receptors all stem from a female donor with multiple sclerosis, enrolled in a pregnancy study. The CDR3 runs from the conserved cysteine through the conserved F or W. The order of the fields is CDR3 DNA, CDR3 protein, D gene, clone size, J gene, CDR3 length, V gene. A D gene is named only where the DNA matches it firmly. The listing skips clone size in some rows; elsewhere it reads once, few, many or a size class.

CDR3 DNA: TGCGCCAGCAGCTTGGGAGTAGCTTCTCGGGAGACCCAGTACTTC
CDR3 protein: CASSLGVASRETQYF
D gene: -
clone size: few
J gene: TRBJ2-5
CDR3 length: 15
V gene: TRBV5-1

CDR3 DNA: TGTGCCAGCAGCTATTGGGGCAGGGCGAGGTCTGGGGCCAACGTCCTGACTTTC
CDR3 protein: CASSYWGRARSGANVLTF
D gene: -
clone size: -
J gene: TRBJ2-6
CDR3 length: 18
V gene: TRBV5-4

CDR3 DNA: TGTGCCAGTAGTTTTGGGACTAGCGGGATCGGGCCTCGCGAGCAGTACTTC
CDR3 protein: CASSFGTSGIGPREQYF
D gene: TRBD2
clone size: -
J gene: TRBJ2-7
CDR3 length: 17
V gene: TRBV19

CDR3 DNA: TGTGCCAGCAGAGGGAGCAACTATGGCTACACCTTC
CDR3 protein: CASRGSNYGYTF
D gene: -
clone size: -
J gene: TRBJ1-2
CDR3 length: 12
V gene: TRBV2

CDR3 DNA: TGTGCCAGCAGCGTAGACCACAGTCTTTACAATGAGCAGTTCTTC
CDR3 protein: CASSVDHSLYNEQFF
D gene: -
clone size: -
J gene: TRBJ2-1
CDR3 length: 15
V gene: TRBV9

CDR3 DNA: TGCGCCAGCAGTGAGTACACAGGGAAAAGGGAGACCCAGTACTTC
CDR3 protein: CASSEYTGKRETQYF
D gene: -
clone size: -
J gene: TRBJ2-5
CDR3 length: 15
V gene: TRBV10-2

CDR3 DNA: TGTGCCAGCAGCTTTTTGCCCTATAGTTACAATGAGCAGTTCTTC
CDR3 protein: CASSFLPYSYNEQFF
D gene: -
clone size: -
J gene: TRBJ2-1
CDR3 length: 15
V gene: TRBV11-2

CDR3 DNA: TGTGCCAGCAGCTTTGATCCTAGCGGGAGTTTTACTGAGCAGTTCTTC
CDR3 protein: CASSFDPSGSFTEQFF
D gene: TRBD2
clone size: -
J gene: TRBJ2-1
CDR3 length: 16
V gene: TRBV7-8

CDR3 DNA: TGTGCCAGCAGTAAAACAGGGCGACTACTCTCCTACAATGAGCAGTTCTTC
CDR3 protein: CASSKTGRLLSYNEQFF
D gene: -
clone size: -
J gene: TRBJ2-1
CDR3 length: 17
V gene: TRBV7-2

CDR3 DNA: TGTGCCAGCAGTCTAAGCGGGGGGATTGGCTACACCTTC
CDR3 protein: CASSLSGGIGYTF
D gene: -
clone size: once
J gene: TRBJ1-2
CDR3 length: 13
V gene: TRBV6-5

CDR3 DNA: TGTGCCAGCAGCTTGGGGGACCTAACAGGGGACCAGTACTTC
CDR3 protein: CASSLGDLTGDQYF
D gene: TRBD1
clone size: -
J gene: TRBJ2-5
CDR3 length: 14
V gene: TRBV5-6

CDR3 DNA: TGTGCCTGGAGTCCCCTTTACAATGAGCAGTTCTTC
CDR3 protein: CAWSPLYNEQFF
D gene: -
clone size: -
J gene: TRBJ2-1
CDR3 length: 12
V gene: TRBV30

CDR3 DNA: TGTGCCAGCAGCTTAACCGGGACAGGAGGGCGGGAGCAGTACTTC
CDR3 protein: CASSLTGTGGREQYF
D gene: TRBD1
clone size: -
J gene: TRBJ2-7
CDR3 length: 15
V gene: TRBV6-5

CDR3 DNA: TGTGCCAGCAGTTTGACAGGGTTTGGGGTGAACACTGAAGCTTTCTTT
CDR3 protein: CASSLTGFGVNTEAFF
D gene: TRBD1
clone size: -
J gene: TRBJ1-1
CDR3 length: 16
V gene: TRBV6-5

CDR3 DNA: TGCGCCAGCAGCCCTAAGAATCAGGGACTAGCGGAGACCCAGTACTTC
CDR3 protein: CASSPKNQGLAETQYF
D gene: TRBD2
clone size: once
J gene: TRBJ2-5
CDR3 length: 16
V gene: TRBV4-1

CDR3 DNA: TGCGCCAGCAGCGGACAGGGGAGGAATACGCAGTATTTT
CDR3 protein: CASSGQGRNTQYF
D gene: TRBD1
clone size: -
J gene: TRBJ2-3
CDR3 length: 13
V gene: TRBV10-1

CDR3 DNA: TGTGCCAGCAGCCCGGGGGGGACGGTCTATGGCTACACCTTC
CDR3 protein: CASSPGGTVYGYTF
D gene: -
clone size: -
J gene: TRBJ1-2
CDR3 length: 14
V gene: TRBV7-2

CDR3 DNA: TGTGCCAGCAGTGAAGCGCTGGGGACAGGGCATGGCTACACCTTC
CDR3 protein: CASSEALGTGHGYTF
D gene: TRBD1
clone size: -
J gene: TRBJ1-2
CDR3 length: 15
V gene: TRBV2

CDR3 DNA: TGTGCCAGCAGCTCGGGACAGGGGGTGAACAATGAGCAGTTCTTC
CDR3 protein: CASSSGQGVNNEQFF
D gene: TRBD1
clone size: -
J gene: TRBJ2-1
CDR3 length: 15
V gene: TRBV6-6

CDR3 DNA: TGCGCCAGCAGGCCCGGGACTAGCCTAAGCACAGATACGCAGTATTTT
CDR3 protein: CASRPGTSLSTDTQYF
D gene: TRBD2
clone size: -
J gene: TRBJ2-3
CDR3 length: 16
V gene: TRBV5-1

CDR3 DNA: TGTGCCAGCAGCCCCAATCAGGGGGCCTTAACGGGGGGGGCCAACGTCCTGACTTTC
CDR3 protein: CASSPNQGALTGGANVLTF
D gene: TRBD1
clone size: -
J gene: TRBJ2-6
CDR3 length: 19
V gene: TRBV28

CDR3 DNA: TGCGCCAGCAGCCTGGACAGGGAAACTGAAGCTTTCTTT
CDR3 protein: CASSLDRETEAFF
D gene: TRBD1
clone size: few
J gene: TRBJ1-1
CDR3 length: 13
V gene: TRBV5-1

CDR3 DNA: TGTGCCAGTAGTACGATCCTAGGGGACGAGCAGTACTTC
CDR3 protein: CASSTILGDEQYF
D gene: -
clone size: -
J gene: TRBJ2-7
CDR3 length: 13
V gene: TRBV19

CDR3 DNA: TGCGCCAGCAGCTGGCCGGGACTAGCGGGAGGACAAGAGACCCAGTACTTC
CDR3 protein: CASSWPGLAGGQETQYF
D gene: TRBD2
clone size: -
J gene: TRBJ2-5
CDR3 length: 17
V gene: TRBV5-1

CDR3 DNA: TGTGCCAGCTCACCCACAAGTTCCCAAAATGAGCAGTTCTTC
CDR3 protein: CASSPTSSQNEQFF
D gene: -
clone size: once
J gene: TRBJ2-1
CDR3 length: 14
V gene: TRBV18

CDR3 DNA: TGTGCCAGCAGCCACGGGATATTGGACACCATATATTTT
CDR3 protein: CASSHGILDTIYF
D gene: -
clone size: -
J gene: TRBJ1-3
CDR3 length: 13
V gene: TRBV11-1

CDR3 DNA: TGTGCCAGCAGGCTGACTAGCGGGCCAGAGACCCAGTACTTC
CDR3 protein: CASRLTSGPETQYF
D gene: TRBD2
clone size: -
J gene: TRBJ2-5
CDR3 length: 14
V gene: TRBV6-1

CDR3 DNA: TGTGCCAGCAGCCAACTGACAGCGTACTCCTACAATGAGCAGTTCTTC
CDR3 protein: CASSQLTAYSYNEQFF
D gene: -
clone size: -
J gene: TRBJ2-1
CDR3 length: 16
V gene: TRBV5-4

CDR3 DNA: TGCGCCAGCAGCCCCGACAGCCGCGGGCAGTTCTTC
CDR3 protein: CASSPDSRGQFF
D gene: -
clone size: -
J gene: TRBJ2-1
CDR3 length: 12
V gene: TRBV4-1

CDR3 DNA: TGTGCCAGCAGCATGGGACTAGCGGGAGTGGGCGAGCAGTACTTC
CDR3 protein: CASSMGLAGVGEQYF
D gene: TRBD2
clone size: -
J gene: TRBJ2-7
CDR3 length: 15
V gene: TRBV2

CDR3 DNA: TGTGCCAGTAGTATATCCACCTCAGGTTTAGTACAGCCCCAGCATTTT
CDR3 protein: CASSISTSGLVQPQHF
D gene: -
clone size: -
J gene: TRBJ1-5
CDR3 length: 16
V gene: TRBV19

CDR3 DNA: TGTGCCAGCTCACCACCACTTTTGACCGGGGAGCTGTTTTTT
CDR3 protein: CASSPPLLTGELFF
D gene: -
clone size: -
J gene: TRBJ2-2
CDR3 length: 14
V gene: TRBV18

CDR3 DNA: TGTGCCAGTAGTATAGCCGGGAGACTAGCGCGAACCGGGGAGCTGTTTTTT
CDR3 protein: CASSIAGRLARTGELFF
D gene: TRBD2
clone size: -
J gene: TRBJ2-2
CDR3 length: 17
V gene: TRBV19

CDR3 DNA: TGTGCCACCAGCAGAAGGGGAACTGAAGCTTTCTTT
CDR3 protein: CATSRRGTEAFF
D gene: -
clone size: -
J gene: TRBJ1-1
CDR3 length: 12
V gene: TRBV15

CDR3 DNA: TGTGCCAGCAGCCTAGGGAGGGAGTCCTCCTCCTACGAGCAGTACTTC
CDR3 protein: CASSLGRESSSYEQYF
D gene: TRBD2
clone size: -
J gene: TRBJ2-7
CDR3 length: 16
V gene: TRBV4-2

CDR3 DNA: TGCGCCAGCAGCTTAACCGGGGACACCTCTGGAAACACCATATATTTT
CDR3 protein: CASSLTGDTSGNTIYF
D gene: -
clone size: few
J gene: TRBJ1-3
CDR3 length: 16
V gene: TRBV5-1

CDR3 DNA: TGTGCCAGCAGCTTTTGGGGGAGGCCGGGCACCGGGGAGCTGTTTTTT
CDR3 protein: CASSFWGRPGTGELFF
D gene: -
clone size: -
J gene: TRBJ2-2
CDR3 length: 16
V gene: TRBV5-4

CDR3 DNA: TGTGCCAGTAGTTCCCTGGGGCCCGGGGAGCTGTTTTTT
CDR3 protein: CASSSLGPGELFF
D gene: -
clone size: -
J gene: TRBJ2-2
CDR3 length: 13
V gene: TRBV19

CDR3 DNA: TGTGCCAGCAGTCCTGGGGGAGGGGTGTCCAAAAACATTCAGTACTTC
CDR3 protein: CASSPGGGVSKNIQYF
D gene: TRBD2
clone size: -
J gene: TRBJ2-4
CDR3 length: 16
V gene: TRBV27

CDR3 DNA: TGTGCCAGTAGTATTGGAGGGACCAACGTCCTGACTTTC
CDR3 protein: CASSIGGTNVLTF
D gene: -
clone size: -
J gene: TRBJ2-6
CDR3 length: 13
V gene: TRBV19

CDR3 DNA: TGTGCCAGCAATCGGGACACAAGCTCCTACGAGCAGTACTTC
CDR3 protein: CASNRDTSSYEQYF
D gene: -
clone size: -
J gene: TRBJ2-7
CDR3 length: 14
V gene: TRBV2

CDR3 DNA: TGTGCCAGCAGCACCCCGGGACAGGGGGTCCGGGGCTACACCTTC
CDR3 protein: CASSTPGQGVRGYTF
D gene: TRBD1
clone size: -
J gene: TRBJ1-2
CDR3 length: 15
V gene: TRBV7-9

CDR3 DNA: TGTGCCAGCAGCGGTGGACAGGGGGACCTTTCGGATACGCAGTATTTT
CDR3 protein: CASSGGQGDLSDTQYF
D gene: TRBD1
clone size: -
J gene: TRBJ2-3
CDR3 length: 16
V gene: TRBV4-2

CDR3 DNA: TGTGCCAGCAGCCAAAACACCGGGGAGCTGTTTTTT
CDR3 protein: CASSQNTGELFF
D gene: -
clone size: -
J gene: TRBJ2-2
CDR3 length: 12
V gene: TRBV2

CDR3 DNA: TGTGCCAGCAGTAACTCCGGGACAGGCTCCTACGAGCAGTACTTC
CDR3 protein: CASSNSGTGSYEQYF
D gene: TRBD1
clone size: -
J gene: TRBJ2-7
CDR3 length: 15
V gene: TRBV28

CDR3 DNA: TGCGCCAGCAGTCAGTCCTGGGGGCCCAATGAAAAACTGTTTTTT
CDR3 protein: CASSQSWGPNEKLFF
D gene: -
clone size: once
J gene: TRBJ1-4
CDR3 length: 15
V gene: TRBV4-1

CDR3 DNA: TGTGCTAGCAGCCGGGGGGGGACTAGCGGGAGCAATGAGCAGTTCTTC
CDR3 protein: CASSRGGTSGSNEQFF
D gene: TRBD2
clone size: -
J gene: TRBJ2-1
CDR3 length: 16
V gene: TRBV7-7

CDR3 DNA: TGCGCCAGCAGCTTGGCAGACTCTGGAAACACCATATATTTT
CDR3 protein: CASSLADSGNTIYF
D gene: -
clone size: -
J gene: TRBJ1-3
CDR3 length: 14
V gene: TRBV5-1

CDR3 DNA: TGTGCCTGGAGTACTAGCGGGACCTATAATGAGCAGTTCTTC
CDR3 protein: CAWSTSGTYNEQFF
D gene: TRBD2
clone size: -
J gene: TRBJ2-1
CDR3 length: 14
V gene: TRBV30